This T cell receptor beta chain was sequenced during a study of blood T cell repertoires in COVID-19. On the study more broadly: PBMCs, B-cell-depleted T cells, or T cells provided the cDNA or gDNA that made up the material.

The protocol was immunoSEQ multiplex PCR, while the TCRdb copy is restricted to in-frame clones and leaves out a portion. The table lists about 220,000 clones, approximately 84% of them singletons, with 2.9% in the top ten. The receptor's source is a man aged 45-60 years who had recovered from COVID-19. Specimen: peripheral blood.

CDR3 loop: CASRTGTSRNEQFF. The CDR3 DNA is TGTGCCAGCAGAACCGGGACTAGCAGGAATGAGCAGTTCTTC. The chain is built from TRBV6-5 and TRBJ2-1, with 9 bases fitting TRBD2. V gave up 6 bases and J gave up 7 bases; unmatched junction bases: 7. This CDR3 is 14 amino acids long. CDR1 and CDR2 from the germline V gene are MNHEY and SVGAGI.